A single sample is the source of the 13 T cell receptor beta chains below, sequenced in a study of blood T cell repertoires in COVID-19. The protocol was immunoSEQ multiplex PCR, while the TCRdb copy is restricted to in-frame clones and leaves out a portion. The sample carries roughly 86,000 clones, roughly 86% recorded once. The source material was peripheral blood. Source of these receptors: a man aged 40-49 years with acute or convalescent COVID-19.

V usage is TRBV7-9 and J usage is TRBJ2-5; D may be TRBD2 (5 bases). Germline assignment: CDR1 SEHNR and CDR2 FQNEAQ (reference sequence). Trimming shortened V by 1 base and J by 6 bases, and 9 bases separated the two germline ends. The CDR3 consists of 13 residues. The CDR3 spells CASSLDGEKTQYF. The CDR3 DNA reads as TGTGCCAGCAGCTTAGACGGGGAAAAGACCCAGTACTTC.

This rearrangement joins TRBV9 to TRBJ2-1, with 9 bases matching TRBD2. The CDR3 is 18 amino acids. V shed 2 bases, J shed 2 bases, and the junction held 11 bases outside the gene matches. Germline loops: CDR1 SGDLS, CDR2 YYNGEE. CDR3 amino acids: CASSVGRFSGSPYNEQFF. CDR3 sequence (DNA): TGTGCCAGCAGCGTGGGGAGATTTAGCGGGAGCCCCTACAATGAGCAGTTCTTC.

The V and J genes are TRBV9 and TRBJ2-5, with D possibly matching TRBD2 (6 bases). Trimming pared 1 base from V and 1 base from J, leaving 11 bases between. Germline lookup yields CDR1 SGDLS and CDR2 YYNGEE. The CDR3 totals 15 residues. The CDR3 DNA sequence: TGTGCCAGCAGCGTAAATAGCGGTTCCCAAGAGACCCAGTACTTC. Its protein product is CASSVNSGSQETQYF.

The chain is built from TRBV3-1 (or the pseudogene TRBV3-2) and TRBJ2-3, with a weak D call TRBD2 (5 bases). There are 13 residues in the CDR3. Germline V gene data show CDR1 as LGHDT and CDR2 as YNNKEL (reference sequence). Trimming stripped 0 bases from V and 6 bases from J, with 7 bases between. The CDR3: CASSQELGDTQYF. DNA for the CDR3: TGTGCCAGCAGCCAAGAACTAGGGGATACGCAGTATTTT.

This clone came up once. This chain uses TRBV2 with TRBJ2-7, with a tentative D call TRBD1 (6 bases). CDR1 is SNHLY, CDR2 FYNNEI, per germline. V lost 7 bases to trimming and J lost 4 bases, with 14 bases between them. CDR3 length: 13 residues. The CDR3 here is CASTLQGSYEQYF. The CDR3 DNA reads TGTGCCAGCACCCTACAGGGATCGTACGAGCAGTACTTC.

The chain joins TRBV6-6 to TRBJ1-3, with 7 positions matching TRBD1. Germline CDR1 MNHNY, CDR2 SVGAGI (reference sequence). Germline trimming cut 7 bases from V and 2 bases from J; bases unmatched to any gene: 5. CDR3 length: 14 amino acids. The CDR3 is CASKVDRAGNTIYF. The CDR3 nucleotides are TGTGCCAGCAAGGTTGACAGGGCTGGAAACACCATATATTTT.

This clone was seen a single time. The gene calls are TRBV3-1 (or the pseudogene TRBV3-2) and TRBJ2-3; 9 bases are shared with TRBD1. Looked up from germline, CDR1 is LGHDT and CDR2 is YNNKEL (reference sequence). The CDR3 has 15 amino acids. V gave up 5 bases and J gave up 2 bases; unmatched junction bases: 5. CDR3 region: CASSSGTGFTDTQYF. For the CDR3, the DNA is TGTGCCAGCAGCTCCGGGACAGGGTTCACAGATACGCAGTATTTT.

The rearrangement joins TRBV6-5 to TRBJ1-5; D unclear. V lost 5 bases, J lost 1 base, and 12 bases lay in between. CDR3 size: 15 residues. Germline V gene lookup returns CDR1 MNHEY and CDR2 SVGAGI. CDR3 protein: CASSPRRGSNQPQHF. CDR3 nucleotides: TGTGCCAGCAGTCCCCGAAGAGGGAGCAATCAGCCCCAGCATTTT.

The rearrangement joins TRBV5-8 to TRBJ2-1; a weak D match, TRBD2 (5 bases). The CDR3 spans 14 residues. Germline CDR1 and CDR2: SGHTS and YDEGEE. Trimming stripped 4 bases from V and 9 bases from J, with 17 bases between. The CDR3 nucleotides are TGTGCCAGCAGCACCTGGGAGTCTGCAAGTGAGCAGTTCTTC. The encoded protein is CASSTWESASEQFF. The complete variable domain, with remaining parts taken from reference TRBV5-8 and TRBJ2-1, reads EAGVTQSPTHLIKTRGQQATLRCSPISGHTSVYWYQQALGLGLQFLLWYDEGEERNRGNFPPRFSGRQFPNYSSELNVNALELEDSALYLCASSTWESASEQFFGPGTRLTVL.

This chain uses TRBV6-5 with TRBJ1-2, with 11 bases fitting TRBD1. The V and J ends lost 6 bases and 4 bases, in that order; junction bases with no gene match: 7. Germline CDR1 reads MNHEY; CDR2 reads SVGAGI. This CDR3 contains 15 residues. CDR3 loop: CASSRGQGAIYGYTF. The CDR3 DNA sequence: TGTGCCAGCAGCCGAGGACAGGGGGCCATCTATGGCTACACCTTC.

This chain links TRBV5-4 with TRBJ2-6; D is unresolved. Germline V lookup: CDR1 SGHNT, CDR2 YYREEE (reference sequence). Trimming took 4 bases from V and 0 from J, leaving 8 bases between them. The CDR3 spans 15 residues. CDR3 in amino acids: CASSLAISGANVLTF. The CDR3 bases are TGTGCCAGCAGCCTCGCTATCTCTGGGGCCAACGTCCTGACTTTC.

J is TRBJ2-1 and V is TRBV5-1; possible D gene TRBD1, 6 bases. Trimming stripped 1 base from V and 4 bases from J, with 12 bases between. CDR1 is SGHRS, CDR2 YFSETQ, per germline. This CDR3 comprises 15 residues. The CDR3 DNA sequence: TGCGCCAGCAGCTTGTCAGGGGCGGGTTACAATGAGCAGTTCTTC. As protein: CASSLSGAGYNEQFF.

V and J are TRBV5-4 and TRBJ1-2; D gene unclear. This CDR3 spans 14 amino acids. V lost 2 bases and J 3 bases, leaving 11 bases between the germline ends. Germline CDR1 reads SGHNT; CDR2 reads YYREEE (reference sequence). Here the CDR3 DNA reads TGTGCCAGCAGCTTACTACGGGAACACTATGGCTACACCTTC. Encoded protein: CASSLLREHYGYTF.